This T cell receptor (beta chain) was sequenced in a study of naive and memory T cell subsets. Four PCR rounds used nested alpha and beta constant region primers plus the SP2 primer. TCRdb re-called the 5' RACE reads through MiXCR, storing one row per CDR3 protein. The sample lists about 48,000 distinct CDR3 sequences; around 4.7% were seen once. This clonotype was seen ten or more times. A UMI-containing oligonucleotide was joined by 3' ligation to the TCR cDNA template. Reverse transcription used DNase-treated unsorted total RNA, aiming for 1 to 1000 ng. This clonotype originated in a female donor in good health.

This chain's CDR3 is CSVKQANNEQFF. CDR3 sequence (DNA): TGCAGCGTTAAACAGGCTAACAATGAGCAGTTCTTC. The rearrangement joins TRBV29-1 to TRBJ2-1; maybe TRBD1 (5 bases). V shed 5 bases and J shed 5 bases, with 10 bases lying between them. Germline loops: CDR1 SQVTM, CDR2 ANQGSEA. This CDR3 has 12 amino acids.